This T cell receptor (beta chain) came from a study of cytomegalovirus exposure and HLA in healthy donors. 13 Jbeta primers and 60 Vbeta primers were used for the PCR. Profiled with immunoSEQ multiplex PCR; TCRdb holds only in-frame clones, not every one. The sample includes 35,000 to 45,000 clones, over 60% of them seen just once. Trimming took 8 bases from V and 6 from J, leaving 13 bases between them. CDR1 and CDR2 from the germline V gene are LNHDA and SQIVND (reference sequence). This CDR3 region has 12 residues. A remark on this clone: Its antigen remains unknown.

Study-level points and caveats: A missense DCLRE1C variant was associated with V- and J-gene trimming of TCR beta chains in a later analysis, and an independent cohort replicated the association. Among TCR beta chains, those listed as cytomegalovirus-associated numbered about 150. Reports showed the classifier diagnosing cytomegalovirus status with high specificity and sensitivity.

Material: PBMCs. The chain joins TRBV19 to TRBJ1-1; the D is unclear. The receptor's source is a man younger than 45 in good health and CMV-seronegative. CDR3: CASRGARSEAFF. CDR3 DNA sequence: TGTGCCAGTCGCGGAGCGCGCTCTGAAGCTTTCTTT.